Detailed here is one T cell receptor (beta chain). CDR3 length equals 14 residues. The V gene lost 5 bases and the J gene lost 4 bases, with 14 bases spanning the gap. Looked up from germline, CDR1 is PRHDT and CDR2 is FYEKMQ (reference sequence). After extraction with the RNeasy kit, roughly 0.45 to 1 ug of the RNA was reverse transcribed using random hexamers. TCRdb itself ran the immunoSEQ multiplex PCR reads through MiXCR, one entry per CDR3 protein. The table includes approximately 94,000 distinct CDR3 sequences, nearly 97% detected once. This entry is derived from a study of CD8 T cells in Susac syndrome.

This sequence originates from a human donor with Susac syndrome. The sequenced sample was CD8+ T cells from PBMCs. The J gene is TRBJ1-1, the V gene TRBV13; D not certain. The CDR3 DNA is TGTGCCAGCAGCCCCCGGACGCGGAGCACTGAAGCTTTCTTT. It is translated as CASSPRTRSTEAFF.